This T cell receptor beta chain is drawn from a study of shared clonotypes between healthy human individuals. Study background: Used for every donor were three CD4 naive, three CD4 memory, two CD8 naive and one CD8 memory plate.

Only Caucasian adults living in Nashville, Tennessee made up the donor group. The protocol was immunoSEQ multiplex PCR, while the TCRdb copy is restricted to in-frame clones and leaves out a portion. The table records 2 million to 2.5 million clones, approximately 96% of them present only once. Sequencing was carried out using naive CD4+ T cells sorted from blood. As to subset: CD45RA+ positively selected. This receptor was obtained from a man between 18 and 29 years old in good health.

CDR3 protein: CASSQGTGGEYEQYF. The CDR3 DNA sequence: TGTGCCAGCAGCCAAGGGACAGGGGGGGAATACGAGCAGTACTTC. The V call is TRBV14, the J call TRBJ2-7, with 10 bases matching TRBD1. The germline V gene encodes CDR1 SGHDN and CDR2 FVKESK. After removal of 1 base from V and 4 bases from J, the junction contained 4 bases not matched to a gene. The CDR3 has 15 residues.